This T cell receptor beta chain was found in a study of cytomegalovirus exposure and HLA in healthy donors. Looking at the study overall: An earlier analysis identified under 130 million unique TCR beta sequences in 150 million to 200 million T cells.

Study-wide results and limits: Apparent HLA restriction characterized most CMV-associated TCR beta chains in a later analysis.

As to this clone: Its antigen is unknown.

J lost 6 bases, V lost 4 bases, and 15 bases had no gene match. Germline values: CDR1 SGHRS, CDR2 YFSETQ. This CDR3 spans 17 amino acids. With 60 Vbeta and 13 Jbeta primers, the PCR was carried out. The table came from immunoSEQ multiplex PCR; TCRdb's copy has only in-frame clones and leaves some out. The profile shows around 250,000 clones, roughly four fifths of them singletons. The source of this sequence is a woman aged 60 to 75 in good health and CMV-seropositive. The sample taken for sequencing was PBMCs. The chain combines TRBV5-1 with TRBJ2-5, with 10 bases lining up with TRBD1. The CDR3 reads CASSPTVGTGESKTQYF. CDR3 nucleotides: TGCGCCAGCAGCCCGACCGTCGGGACAGGGGAGTCGAAGACCCAGTACTTC.